One sample yielded the 22 T cell receptor beta chains listed below, sequenced in a study of T cell responses to AZD1222 COVID-19 vaccine. The data were produced by immunoSEQ multiplex PCR, yet TCRdb's version contains in-frame clones alone and is incomplete. This sample carries 140,000 to 150,000 clones, 92% of them seen once, and the ten largest clones take less than 3.5%. This specimen consisted of peripheral blood, obtained 28 days after the second AZD1222 dose. The receptors were sampled from an adult who received the AZD1222 COVID-19 vaccine.

The chain is built from TRBV5-4 and TRBJ1-1, with a tentative D call TRBD1 (6 bases). Trimming shortened V by 7 bases and J by 0 bases, and 22 bases separated the two germline ends. The germline V gene has CDR1 SGHNT and CDR2 YYREEE (reference sequence). This CDR3 has 17 amino acids. For the CDR3, the DNA is TGTGCCAGCCAGTGGGGGCCGCAGGAGCTGGTGAACACTGAAGCTTTCTTT. Encoded protein: CASQWGPQELVNTEAFF.

The sample holds one count of this clone. This chain uses TRBV15 with TRBJ2-2; TRBD2 aligns across 14 bases. V was clipped by 1 base and J by 4 bases; unmatched bases: 8. CDR1 LNHNV and CDR2 YYDKDF come from the germline V gene (reference sequence). The CDR3 length is 19 residues. For the CDR3, the DNA is TGTGCCACCAGCAGAGGGGGACTAGCGGGAGATAGCAGCACCGGGGAGCTGTTTTTT. The encoded protein is CATSRGGLAGDSSTGELFF.

This rearrangement joins TRBV9 to TRBJ2-7, with 13 positions matching TRBD2. The ends lost 0 bases at V and 7 bases at J; junction bases unmatched: 7. Germline V lookup: CDR1 SGDLS, CDR2 YYNGEE. This CDR3 is built from 16 residues. The CDR3: CASSVGGLAGVSEQYF. In DNA form, the CDR3 reads TGTGCCAGCAGCGTAGGAGGACTAGCGGGAGTTTCGGAGCAGTACTTC.

The V and J genes are TRBV7-3 and TRBJ2-7; TRBD1 agrees at 8 bases. The length of the CDR3 is 12 residues. Trimming removed 2 bases from V and 9 bases from J; junction bases left unmatched: 3. Germline CDR1 is SGHTA and CDR2 is FQGTGA. The CDR3 here is CASSLDRGRQYF. CDR3 bases: TGTGCCAGCAGCTTAGACAGGGGAAGGCAGTACTTC.

The chain is built from TRBV5-1 and TRBJ1-1, with 8 bases that match TRBD1. The CDR3 is made up of 15 amino acids. The J segment lost 4 bases and the V segment lost 3 bases, leaving 8 bases of the junction unmatched. Germline V gene data show CDR1 as SGHRS and CDR2 as YFSETQ. Here the CDR3 reads CASSSRQGSSTEAFF. CDR3 in DNA: TGCGCCAGCAGCTCCCGACAGGGGTCGAGCACTGAAGCTTTCTTT.

This chain joins TRBV18 and TRBJ1-1; no firm D call. Germline loops: CDR1 KGHSH, CDR2 LQKENI. This CDR3 has 15 amino acids. Trimming shortened V by 4 bases and J by 2 bases, and 14 bases separated the two germline ends. The CDR3 bases are TGTGCCAGCTCACTAACCACGTTGGGAAACACTGAAGCTTTCTTT. Translation gives CASSLTTLGNTEAFF.

This clone was seen once. The V call is TRBV6-4, the J call TRBJ2-1; TRBD2 aligns across 12 bases. CDR3 length: 19 amino acids. With V trimmed by 0 bases and J by 0 bases, 6 bases remained unmatched. Germline V gene lookup returns CDR1 MRHNA and CDR2 SNTAGT. CDR3 bases: TGTGCCAGCAGTGACTCGGGACTAGCGGGCCTGAGCTCCTACAATGAGCAGTTCTTC. It encodes CASSDSGLAGLSSYNEQFF.

V is TRBV28 and J is TRBJ1-5, with no clear D. V gave up 2 bases and J gave up 6 bases, with 11 bases separating them. The CDR3 covers 14 residues. CDR1 MDHEN and CDR2 SYDVKM come from the germline V gene. The CDR3 sequence is CASSLSRGTQPQHF. CDR3 coding DNA: TGTGCCAGCAGTTTAAGCCGGGGTACTCAGCCCCAGCATTTT.

The V gene is TRBV28, the J gene TRBJ1-1, with 7 positions matching TRBD1. The length of the CDR3 is 13 residues. The junction had 7 bases not matched to a gene; V was cut back by 7 bases and J by 5 bases. Looked up from germline, CDR1 is MDHEN and CDR2 is SYDVKM. In DNA, the CDR3 is TGTGCCAGCAATAACGTCAGGGGGACTGAAGCTTTCTTT. This codes for CASNNVRGTEAFF.

V usage is TRBV5-1 and J usage is TRBJ1-1; D remains ambiguous. The V gene's germline CDR1 is SGHRS and CDR2 YFSETQ. The CDR3 has 12 amino acids. V was clipped by 0 bases and J by 10 bases, with 10 bases between them. CDR3 DNA sequence: TGCGCCAGCAGCTTGGTCGACGGGTTAGCTTTCTTT. Its translation: CASSLVDGLAFF.

The V gene is TRBV6-1, the J gene TRBJ1-5; no reliable D call. Trimming took 1 base from V and 7 from J, leaving 8 bases between them. CDR3 length equals 13 residues. Germline CDR1 MNHNS, CDR2 SASEGT. CDR3 DNA sequence: TGTGCCAGCAGTGAAGTGCCACTACAGCCCCAGCATTTT. This codes for CASSEVPLQPQHF.

The genes are TRBV9 and TRBJ2-1, with TRBD1 as a possible D gene (5 bases). With 2 bases removed from V and 9 bases from J, the gap between germline ends came to 18 bases. The germline CDR1 and CDR2 sequences are SGDLS and YYNGEE. This CDR3 has 15 residues. The CDR3: CASSVSSRTPTEQFF. The CDR3 nucleotides are TGTGCCAGCAGCGTTTCATCACGGACACCCACTGAGCAGTTCTTC. Full variable domain (outside the CDR3, taken from reference TRBV9 and TRBJ2-1): DSGVTQTPKHLITATGQRVTLRCSPRSGDLSVYWYQQSLDQGLQFLIQYYNGEERAKGNILERFSAQQFPDLHSELNLSSLELGDSALYFCASSVSSRTPTEQFFGPGTRLTVL.

This clone was observed once. The gene calls are TRBV6-5 and TRBJ2-5; TRBD2 matches 10 bases. There are 16 residues in the CDR3. V was pared by 0 bases and J by 2 bases, with 3 bases of the junction left unmatched. Germline V gives CDR1 MNHEY, CDR2 SVGAGI. CDR3 nucleotide sequence: TGTGCCAGCAGTTACTCTATACTAGCGGGACAAGAGACCCAGTACTTC. This gives the protein CASSYSILAGQETQYF.

This clone has more than one count but fewer than ten. The chain employs TRBV5-1 and TRBJ1-1; D not resolved. The CDR3 covers 16 residues. Trimming took 3 bases from V and 0 from J, leaving 15 bases between them. Germline CDR1 SGHRS, CDR2 YFSETQ. The CDR3 sequence is CASSSGVGQMNTEAFF. CDR3 DNA: TGCGCCAGCAGCTCGGGTGTAGGGCAGATGAACACTGAAGCTTTCTTT.

On this clone: No DNA is shown, since the ends of the CDR3 on it are uncertain; the CDR3 is the one TCRdb lists. The gene calls are TRBV21-1 and TRBJ2-7; the DNA was not used to check the table's D call, TRBD1. TRBV21-1 is a documented pseudogene. The CDR3 has 14 amino acids, counting both end residues. This chain's CDR3 is CASSPPWGRGIQYF.

V gene TRBV7-9 combines with J gene TRBJ2-7; a weak D match, TRBD2 (5 bases). V shed 8 bases and J shed 2 bases, with 10 bases lying between them. CDR1 is SEHNR, CDR2 FQNEAQ, per germline (reference sequence). This CDR3 has 12 residues. CDR3: CASGLATYEQYF. DNA for the CDR3: TGTGCCAGCGGGCTAGCCACCTACGAGCAGTACTTC.

V and J are TRBV6-5 and TRBJ1-1, with 9 bases that match TRBD1. J gave up 1 base and V 4 bases, and 1 base lay outside the gene matches. This CDR3 has 14 amino acids. Germline V gene lookup returns CDR1 MNHEY and CDR2 SVGAGI. The CDR3 loop is CASSWTGANTEAFF. CDR3 DNA sequence: TGTGCCAGCAGTTGGACAGGGGCGAACACTGAAGCTTTCTTT.

The chain is built from TRBV30 and TRBJ1-5; D ambiguous. This CDR3 comprises 14 residues. V was clipped by 0 bases and J by 0 bases, with 6 bases between them. Germline V gives CDR1 GTSNPN, CDR2 SVGIG (reference sequence). The CDR3 here is CAWSVSTSNQPQHF. The CDR3 bases are TGTGCCTGGAGTGTATCCACTAGCAATCAGCCCCAGCATTTT.

The rearrangement links TRBV9 to TRBJ1-4; 7 bases map to TRBD1. Looked up from germline, CDR1 is SGDLS and CDR2 is YYNGEE. After removal of 2 bases from V and 0 bases from J, the junction contained 4 bases not matched to a gene. The CDR3 spans 16 residues. CDR3 protein: CASSVAGGATNEKLFF. The DNA of the CDR3 is TGTGCCAGCAGCGTGGCAGGGGGTGCAACTAATGAAAAACTGTTTTTT.

This chain connects TRBV9 to TRBJ1-1; no clear D. The CDR3 spans 14 residues. V lost 4 bases and J lost 0, with 10 bases in between. CDR1 and CDR2 (germline): SGDLS, YYNGEE. CDR3 loop: CASSNGRLNTEAFF. The CDR3 nucleotides are TGTGCCAGCAGCAACGGACGGTTGAACACTGAAGCTTTCTTT.

This clone was counted a few times. The V call is TRBV19, the J call TRBJ1-5; the D gene is possibly TRBD1 (6 bases). The V gene's germline CDR1 is LNHDA and CDR2 SQIVND (reference sequence). CDR3 length: 16 residues. V was clipped by 5 bases and J by 0 bases, with 14 bases between them. In DNA, the CDR3 is TGTGCCAGTAGTTCCAACAGGGAACCTAGCAATCAGCCCCAGCATTTT. Residues: CASSSNREPSNQPQHF.

This clone has a handful of counts. V is TRBV27 and J is TRBJ1-5, with TRBD1 as a possible D gene (5 bases). Germline V gene sequence: CDR1 MNHEY, CDR2 SMNVEV (reference sequence). The V end was cut by 6 bases, the J end by 1 base, with 13 bases between. The CDR3 sequence is 15 residues long. The CDR3 is CASRLRGDSNQPQHF. CDR3 sequence (DNA): TGTGCCAGCAGATTGAGAGGGGACAGCAATCAGCCCCAGCATTTT.